Listed here are 32 T cell receptor beta chains from one sample, sequenced in a study of PD-1 blockade in classical Hodgkin lymphoma. Clones were sequenced by immunoSEQ multiplex PCR, and TCRdb holds only the in-frame ones, with some missing. There are some 93,000 clones in the sample; more than 70% occur only once, and over 8% lies in the top ten. As to time point: cycle 4 day 1 (C4D1), after more than 5 weeks of nivolumab. All trial patients relapsed after autologous stem cell transplantation. Here the sequenced sample was peripheral blood mononuclear cells (PBMCs), taken before the fourth cycle of nivolumab. The receptors here all came from a human donor with classical Hodgkin lymphoma.

The V and J genes are TRBV7-2 and TRBJ2-7; TRBD2 agrees at 8 bases. Germline-derived CDR1 and CDR2 are SGHTA and FQGNSA. The CDR3 sequence is 13 residues long. J was trimmed by 4 bases and V by 8 bases; bases with no gene match: 7. The CDR3 nucleotides are TGTGCCAGCGGTGCCGGGAGGGGTTACGAGCAGTACTTC. It translates to CASGAGRGYEQYF. The full variable domain, its missing parts supplied by reference TRBV7-2 and TRBJ2-7, is GAGVSQSPSNKVTEKGKDVELRCDPISGHTALYWYRQSLGQGLEFLIYFQGNSAPDKSGLPSDRFSAERTGGSVSTLTIQRTQQEDSAVYLCASGAGRGYEQYFGPGTRLTVT.

The rearrangement joins TRBV7-2 to TRBJ2-7; 8 bases fit TRBD1. This CDR3 is 16 amino acids long. CDR1 and CDR2 from the germline V gene are SGHTA and FQGNSA. Trimming cost V 3 bases and J 1 base; bases outside gene matches: 8. CDR3 loop: CASSFTTGTGSYEQYF. For the CDR3, the DNA is TGTGCCAGCAGCTTCACCACCGGGACAGGTTCCTACGAGCAGTACTTC. Based on the CDR3 plus reference TRBV7-2 and TRBJ2-7, the full variable domain is GAGVSQSPSNKVTEKGKDVELRCDPISGHTALYWYRQSLGQGLEFLIYFQGNSAPDKSGLPSDRFSAERTGGSVSTLTIQRTQQEDSAVYLCASSFTTGTGSYEQYFGPGTRLTVT.

The chain is built from TRBV11-2 and TRBJ2-5; TRBD2 matches 8 bases. The CDR3 length is 14 residues. Germline trimming cut 1 base from V and 4 bases from J; bases unmatched to any gene: 2. Per the germline V gene, CDR1 is SGHAT and CDR2 is FQNNGV. DNA of the CDR3: TGTGCCAGCAGCTTAGGCCTAGCGGGAGAGACCCAGTACTTC. It codes for CASSLGLAGETQYF.

The genes are TRBV7-9 and TRBJ2-4; D gene unclear. Germline V gene data show CDR1 as SEHNR and CDR2 as FQNEAQ (reference sequence). Trimming removed 5 bases at V and 5 bases at J, with 7 bases between. The CDR3 runs 12 residues. The CDR3 region has the DNA TGTGCCAGCAGCCGGACCGAAAACATTCAGTACTTC. This sequence encodes CASSRTENIQYF.

The chain couples TRBV28 to TRBJ1-2; 9 positions match TRBD1. Trimming removed 2 bases from V and 4 bases from J; junction bases left unmatched: 17. This CDR3 contains 19 residues. The V gene's germline CDR1 is MDHEN and CDR2 SYDVKM. This CDR3 is CASSLTLGQGNWRSYGYTF. In nucleotides, the CDR3 is TGTGCCAGCAGTTTAACTCTGGGACAGGGCAACTGGAGGTCCTATGGCTACACCTTC.

This clone was seen only once. The chain couples TRBV2 to TRBJ2-3; 11 bases align to TRBD2. The CDR3 is made up of 14 amino acids. V lost 8 bases and J lost 0; bases outside the gene matches: 1. Looked up from germline, CDR1 is SNHLY and CDR2 is FYNNEI. The CDR3, as DNA: TGTGCCAGCCGACTAGCGGGGAGCACAGATACGCAGTATTTT. This codes for CASRLAGSTDTQYF.

V is TRBV7-9 and J is TRBJ1-6; TRBD1 is a possible D gene (5 bases). This CDR3 region has 14 residues. Looked up from germline, CDR1 is SEHNR and CDR2 is FQNEAQ (reference sequence). The V and J ends lost 5 bases and 7 bases respectively, with 12 bases between them. The CDR3 is CASSLGTLNSPLHF. The CDR3 DNA reads TGTGCCAGCAGCCTAGGGACTCTGAATTCACCCCTCCACTTT.

This chain uses TRBV13 with TRBJ2-7; 7 bases line up with TRBD1. CDR3 length: 13 amino acids. Looked up from germline, CDR1 is PRHDT and CDR2 is FYEKMQ (reference sequence). Trimming took 5 bases from V and 7 from J; bases not matched to a gene: 8. The CDR3 protein is CASSRTGLWEQYF. In DNA form, the CDR3 reads TGTGCCAGCAGCAGGACAGGCCTCTGGGAGCAGTACTTC. Complete variable domain (other parts from reference TRBV13 and TRBJ2-7): AAGVIQSPRHLIKEKRETATLKCYPIPRHDTVYWYQQGPGQDPQFLISFYEKMQSDKGSIPDRFSAQQFSDYHSELNMSSLELGDSALYFCASSRTGLWEQYFGPGTRLTVT.

This chain joins TRBV9 and TRBJ2-3; 11 bases map to TRBD2. CDR3 size: 17 residues. The trim removed 0 bases at V and 8 bases at J, leaving 11 bases unmatched. Germline assignment: CDR1 SGDLS and CDR2 YYNGEE. CDR3 amino acids: CASSVGTLAGGSGTQYF. CDR3 bases: TGTGCCAGCAGCGTAGGAACTCTAGCGGGGGGTTCGGGTACGCAGTATTTT.

This chain joins TRBV19 and TRBJ2-5; D unclear. CDR1 is LNHDA, CDR2 SQIVND, per germline (reference sequence). The CDR3 has 13 amino acids. V gave up 3 bases and J gave up 5 bases, with 10 bases separating them. In DNA, the CDR3 is TGTGCCAGTAGTATCGCGCTCTGGGAGACCCAGTACTTC. Its protein is CASSIALWETQYF.

The sample holds many counts of this clone. This chain joins TRBV28 and TRBJ1-4; no clear D gene. This CDR3 spans 13 amino acids. Trimming took 5 bases from V and 8 from J, leaving 12 bases between them. The germline V gene has CDR1 MDHEN and CDR2 SYDVKM. The CDR3 bases are TGTGCCAGCAGTGCACAGCTAGGGGAAAAACTGTTTTTT. It yields the protein CASSAQLGEKLFF.

V usage is TRBV5-5 and J usage is TRBJ1-2; TRBD1 agrees at 10 bases. J was trimmed by 5 bases and V by 1 base; bases with no gene match: 8. This CDR3 region has 16 residues. Germline values: CDR1 SGHKS, CDR2 YYEKEE (reference sequence). The CDR3: CASSLMFADRGYGYTF. CDR3 in DNA: TGTGCCAGCAGCTTGATGTTTGCGGACAGGGGGTATGGCTACACCTTC.

This clone was recorded only once. The chain has TRBV12-5 and TRBJ2-2; a possible D gene is TRBD1 (7 bases). The CDR3 sequence is 17 residues long. Trimming removed 1 base at V and 0 bases at J, with 12 bases between. The germline V gene has CDR1 LGHNT and CDR2 FRNRAP. CDR3 region: CASGLDRGTANTGELFF. CDR3 sequence (DNA): TGTGCTAGTGGTTTGGATCGCGGGACAGCGAACACCGGGGAGCTGTTTTTT.

The chain joins TRBV4-3 to TRBJ1-1; D unresolved. Germline CDR1 is LGHNA and CDR2 is YSLEER. Trimming left V 4 bases short and J 10 bases short, with 13 bases between. The CDR3 has 12 residues. CDR3 nucleotide sequence: TGCGCCAGCAGCCGACCCCCTGGTGGAGCTTTCTTT. Its protein product is CASSRPPGGAFF.

This rearrangement joins TRBV6-5 to TRBJ1-5; the D is unclear. The CDR3 sequence is 14 residues long. CDR1 is MNHEY, CDR2 SVGAGI, per germline. Trimming pared 10 bases from V and 2 bases from J, leaving 15 bases between. The CDR3 sequence: CATSPPYGNQPQHF. The CDR3 nucleotides read TGTGCCACCTCGCCCCCATATGGCAATCAGCCCCAGCATTTT.

This clone was seen more than once but under ten times. This chain connects TRBV4-1 to TRBJ1-4; D may be TRBD1 (5 bases). There are 13 residues in the CDR3. The germline V gene encodes CDR1 MGHRA and CDR2 YSYEKL. V lost 3 bases, J lost 5 bases, and 7 bases lay in between. The CDR3 region is CASSQRGNEKLFF. The CDR3 DNA follows: TGCGCCAGCAGCCAGAGGGGCAATGAAAAACTGTTTTTT.

V is TRBV29-1 and J is TRBJ2-7; 11 nucleotides agree with TRBD1. The CDR3 consists of 13 residues. The ends lost 6 bases at V and 5 bases at J; junction bases unmatched: 6. Germline lookup yields CDR1 SQVTM and CDR2 ANQGSEA. CDR3 amino acids: CSVADRGRNEQYF. The CDR3 region has the DNA TGCAGCGTGGCGGACAGGGGGCGAAACGAGCAGTACTTC.

This clone was observed once. CDR3 nucleotides: TGTGCCAGCAGTTTATCGCACCGAATTCCGACAGGGAACTATGGCTACACCTTC. Its translation is CASSLSHRIPTGNYGYTF. The chain has TRBV27 and TRBJ1-2; the match to TRBD1 covers 7 bases. Germline V CDR1 and CDR2: MNHEY, SMNVEV (reference sequence). Germline trimming cut 0 bases from V and 2 bases from J; bases unmatched to any gene: 12. CDR3 length: 18 amino acids.

The gene calls are TRBV10-3 and TRBJ1-1; 10 nucleotides agree with TRBD1. This CDR3 has 16 residues. The V and J ends lost 7 bases and 2 bases, in that order; junction bases with no gene match: 10. Germline CDR1 ENHRY, CDR2 SYGVKD. In nucleotides, the CDR3 is TGTGCCATCAAGGGACAGGGGCCATATGAAAACACTGAAGCTTTCTTT. Translated: CAIKGQGPYENTEAFF.

This clone has only a few counts. The genes are TRBV19 and TRBJ1-5, with no clear D. The CDR3 spans 13 residues. The V gene's germline CDR1 is LNHDA and CDR2 SQIVND (reference sequence). The V and J ends lost 1 base and 5 bases respectively, with 6 bases between them. The CDR3 loop reads CASSIVVHQPQHF. In DNA, the CDR3 is TGTGCCAGTAGTATAGTGGTGCATCAGCCCCAGCATTTT.

The rearrangement joins TRBV9 to TRBJ2-2; the match to TRBD2 covers 13 bases. The CDR3 covers 16 residues. The germline V gene encodes CDR1 SGDLS and CDR2 YYNGEE. Trimming took 3 bases from V and 7 from J; bases not matched to a gene: 6. The chain's CDR3 is CASSAGLAGVGGELFF. The DNA for the CDR3 is TGTGCCAGCAGCGCAGGACTAGCGGGAGTAGGCGGGGAGCTGTTTTTT.

V is TRBV6-5 and J is TRBJ1-2; perhaps TRBD1 as D (6 bases). Between the trimmed V and J ends, which lost 5 bases and 5 bases, there was a span of 18 bases. In germline, CDR1 is MNHEY, CDR2 SVGAGI. This CDR3 has 15 residues. The CDR3 loop reads CASSPSLQGLYGYTF. The CDR3 coding sequence is TGTGCCAGCAGTCCTTCTTTACAGGGTCTTTATGGCTACACCTTC.

This clone has just a few counts. The rearrangement uses TRBV7-9 and TRBJ2-2; D is unclear. The germline gives CDR1 SEHNR, CDR2 FQNEAQ (reference sequence). V was pared by 1 base and J by 5 bases, with 8 bases between. The CDR3 contains 14 residues. The CDR3 nucleotides are TGTGCCAGCAGCTTAGGGTCGTCTACCGGGGAGCTGTTTTTT. It yields the protein CASSLGSSTGELFF.

The chain is built from TRBV11-2 and TRBJ2-7; D is undetermined. V gave up 1 base and J gave up 2 bases, with 15 bases separating them. Germline CDR1 is SGHAT and CDR2 is FQNNGV. The CDR3 loop spans 16 amino acids. The CDR3 protein is CASSLAVSSIAYEQYF. The CDR3 DNA sequence: TGTGCCAGCAGCTTAGCCGTTAGCTCTATCGCCTACGAGCAGTACTTC.

This clone was seen a few times. The rearrangement joins TRBV4-1 to TRBJ2-2, with 7 bases aligning to TRBD1. Germline-derived CDR1 and CDR2 are MGHRA and YSYEKL. V lost 2 bases to trimming and J lost 0 bases; unmatched junction nucleotides: 3. This CDR3 contains 16 residues. The CDR3 protein is CASSQTGQPNTGELFF. The CDR3, as DNA: TGCGCCAGCAGCCAAACGGGACAGCCGAACACCGGGGAGCTGTTTTTT.

The chain employs TRBV11-2 and TRBJ2-1, with 11 positions matching TRBD2. Germline V gives CDR1 SGHAT, CDR2 FQNNGV. The CDR3 loop spans 15 amino acids. Trimming took 3 bases from V and 4 from J; bases not matched to a gene: 2. CDR3 in amino acids: CASSLGLAVYNEQFF. CDR3 bases: TGTGCCAGCAGCTTGGGACTAGCGGTTTACAATGAGCAGTTCTTC.

The chain carries TRBV2 and TRBJ1-5, with 7 bases identical to TRBD1. The V and J ends lost 7 bases and 4 bases, in that order; junction bases with no gene match: 7. The CDR3 is 14 amino acids. Germline V CDR1 and CDR2: SNHLY, FYNNEI. The CDR3 DNA reads TGTGCCAGCACTTGGGACAGTTTAAATCAGCCCCAGCATTTT. Its translation is CASTWDSLNQPQHF.

J is TRBJ2-5 and V is TRBV2; the D is unclear. The V end lost 4 bases, the J end lost 2 bases, and 5 bases lay between the germline ends. The germline CDR1 and CDR2 sequences are SNHLY and FYNNEI. The length of the CDR3 is 12 residues. The CDR3 region is CASSVVQETQYF. The CDR3 DNA reads TGTGCCAGCAGTGTTGTGCAAGAGACCCAGTACTTC. Drawing the rest from reference TRBV2 and TRBJ2-5, the complete variable domain is EPEVTQTPSHQVTQMGQEVILRCVPISNHLYFYWYRQILGQKVEFLVSFYNNEISEKSEIFDDQFSVERPDGSNFTLKIRSTKLEDSAMYFCASSVVQETQYFGPGTRLLVL.

Details on this clone: The sample holds other DNA sequences that translate to the same CDR3. The chain is built from TRBV9 and TRBJ1-3; the D is unclear. V was pared by 1 base and J by 1 base, with 6 bases between. CDR3 length: 14 residues. In germline, CDR1 is SGDLS, CDR2 YYNGEE. The CDR3 here is CASSVWGSGNTIYF. CDR3 nucleotides: TGTGCCAGCAGCGTATGGGGTTCTGGAAACACCATATATTTT. The variable domain in full, with the rest retrieved from reference TRBV9 and TRBJ1-3, is DSGVTQTPKHLITATGQRVTLRCSPRSGDLSVYWYQQSLDQGLQFLIQYYNGEERAKGNILERFSAQQFPDLHSELNLSSLELGDSALYFCASSVWGSGNTIYFGEGSWLTVV.

The genes are TRBV7-6 and TRBJ2-7; possible D gene TRBD2, 5 bases. The CDR3 consists of 12 residues. Germline CDR1 and CDR2: SGHVS and FNYEAQ. With 5 bases removed from V and 4 bases from J, the gap between germline ends came to 9 bases. The chain's CDR3 is CASSLSGYEQYF. In nucleotides, the CDR3 is TGTGCCAGCAGCCTGTCGGGGTACGAGCAGTACTTC.

The V call is TRBV7-8, the J call TRBJ2-3; 15 nucleotides agree with TRBD2. Germline V gene data show CDR1 as SGHVS and CDR2 as FQNEAQ. The CDR3 has 17 amino acids. After removal of 5 bases from V and 4 bases from J, the junction contained 7 bases not matched to a gene. The CDR3 bases are TGTGCCAGCAGCCCGGGACTAGCGGGAGGCCCCCCAGATACGCAGTATTTT. Translation gives CASSPGLAGGPPDTQYF.

In its sample, this clone was seen once. This chain connects TRBV23-1 to TRBJ1-1, with D possibly TRBD1 on 6 matching bases. TRBV23-1 qualifies as an ORF whose function is uncertain. The CDR3 contains 15 residues. V lost 3 bases and J 5 bases, leaving 16 bases between the germline ends. In nucleotides, the CDR3 is TGCGCCAGCAGTCAGGAGGGCAGGGGACGGACTGAAGCTTTCTTT. Residues: CASSQEGRGRTEAFF.